The source of this T cell receptor beta chain is a study of blood T cell repertoires in COVID-19. Here immunoSEQ multiplex PCR was the method, and the copy in TCRdb shows in-frame clones only, minus some. The repertoire includes 300,000 to 350,000 clones, about 88% of them detected once, and over 1% sits in the top ten. V trimming: 8 bases; J trimming: 7 bases; junction bases outside the gene matches: 9. CDR1 LGHNA and CDR2 YNFKEQ come from the germline V gene. The length of the CDR3 is 13 residues. The sequencing sample was made of PBMCs or T cells enriched from blood (not recorded which). This sequence was found in a woman under 40 who had been exposed to COVID-19. The V gene is TRBV4-2, the J gene TRBJ2-7, with TRBD1 identical over 9 bases. The CDR3, as DNA: TGTGCCAGCGGGGGACAGGGACCGCTGGAGCAGTACTTC. Its translation is CASGGQGPLEQYF.